This is a list of T cell receptor beta chains from one sample in a study of OX40 agonist ivuxolimab in advanced cancers. The protocol was immunoSEQ multiplex PCR, while the TCRdb copy is restricted to in-frame clones and leaves out a portion. The sample holds approximately 59,000 clones, roughly four fifths seen once. Sequencing was performed on CD4+ or CD8+ T cells sorted from blood, taken in a trial of the OX40 agonist ivuxolimab. The receptors derive from an adult with an advanced solid tumor such as melanoma, head and neck, liver or kidney cancer. The CDR3 runs from the conserved cysteine through the conserved F or W. The D gene is left open where the match is weak. A row's size may be missing; if present it is once, few, many or a size class.

CDR3aa: CASSGLGTGTYGYTF
CDR3nt: TGTGCCAGTAGTGGTTTAGGGACAGGGACCTATGGCTACACCTTC
d_gene: TRBD1
abundance: once
j_gene: TRBJ1-2
v_gene: TRBV19

CDR3aa: CASSPRTGVAYEQYF
CDR3nt: TGCGCCAGCAGCCCGAGGACAGGGGTCGCCTACGAGCAGTACTTC
d_gene: TRBD1
abundance: medium-sized
j_gene: TRBJ2-7
v_gene: TRBV4-1

CDR3aa: CASSYNGLALDNEQFF
CDR3nt: TGCGCCAGCAGCTACAACGGACTAGCTCTCGACAATGAGCAGTTCTTC
d_gene: TRBD2
abundance: NA
j_gene: TRBJ2-1
v_gene: TRBV5-1

CDR3aa: CASRAVLGQETQYF
CDR3nt: TGTGCCAGCAGAGCCGTCTTGGGCCAAGAGACCCAGTACTTC
d_gene: NA
abundance: NA
j_gene: TRBJ2-5
v_gene: TRBV6-1

CDR3aa: CASSPDRAQETQYF
CDR3nt: TGTGCCAGCTCACCGGACAGGGCCCAAGAGACCCAGTACTTC
d_gene: TRBD1
abundance: NA
j_gene: TRBJ2-5
v_gene: TRBV18

CDR3aa: CASSSGQVESYNSPLHF
CDR3nt: TGTGCCAGCAGCTCGGGACAGGTCGAATCCTATAATTCACCCCTCCACTTT
d_gene: TRBD1
abundance: NA
j_gene: TRBJ1-6
v_gene: TRBV5-4

CDR3aa: CASSLRLTANTEAFF
CDR3nt: TGTGCCAGCAGCTTAAGGCTGACAGCGAACACTGAAGCTTTCTTT
d_gene: NA
abundance: NA
j_gene: TRBJ1-1
v_gene: TRBV7-3

CDR3aa: CASSRSGLNTDTQYF
CDR3nt: TGTGCCAGCAGCCGCTCGGGACTGAACACAGATACGCAGTATTTT
d_gene: NA
abundance: NA
j_gene: TRBJ2-3
v_gene: TRBV5-6

CDR3aa: CASSLSPGQGSSSPLHF
CDR3nt: TGTGCCAGTAGTCTCTCGCCGGGACAGGGATCCTCCTCCCCCCTCCACTTT
d_gene: TRBD1
abundance: NA
j_gene: TRBJ1-6
v_gene: TRBV19

CDR3aa: CASSLSIGTDTQYF
CDR3nt: TGTGCCAGCAGCTTGTCAATTGGCACAGATACGCAGTATTTT
d_gene: NA
abundance: once
j_gene: TRBJ2-3
v_gene: TRBV5-5

CDR3aa: CASSLDRLNTEAFF
CDR3nt: TGTGCCAGCAGCTTAGACAGGCTGAACACTGAAGCTTTCTTT
d_gene: NA
abundance: NA
j_gene: TRBJ1-1
v_gene: TRBV7-9

CDR3aa: CASSLAGGDPPYEQYF
CDR3nt: TGTGCCAGCAGCTTAGCTGGCGGGGATCCACCCTACGAGCAGTACTTC
d_gene: NA
abundance: NA
j_gene: TRBJ2-7
v_gene: TRBV7-8

CDR3aa: CASTRVDEQFF
CDR3nt: TGTGCCAGCACTCGAGTCGATGAGCAGTTCTTC
d_gene: NA
abundance: few
j_gene: TRBJ2-1
v_gene: TRBV2

CDR3aa: CASSKTPLDTQYF
CDR3nt: TGTGCCAGTAGTAAGACCCCGTTAGATACGCAGTATTTT
d_gene: NA
abundance: NA
j_gene: TRBJ2-3
v_gene: TRBV19

CDR3aa: CSVEDGRGGTGELFF
CDR3nt: TGCAGCGTTGAAGATGGCCGCGGGGGAACCGGGGAGCTGTTTTTT
d_gene: TRBD2
abundance: NA
j_gene: TRBJ2-2
v_gene: TRBV29-1

CDR3aa: CASSLIGGGSYEQYF
CDR3nt: TGTGCCAGCAGCTTAATTGGAGGAGGGTCCTACGAGCAGTACTTC
d_gene: NA
abundance: few
j_gene: TRBJ2-7
v_gene: TRBV7-2

CDR3aa: CASSEEADSYNEQFF
CDR3nt: TGTGCCAGCAGTGAGGAGGCAGACTCCTACAATGAGCAGTTCTTC
d_gene: NA
abundance: NA
j_gene: TRBJ2-1
v_gene: TRBV2

CDR3aa: CASSSWGGFNEQYF
CDR3nt: TGTGCCAGCAGCTCCTGGGGGGGTTTCAACGAGCAGTACTTC
d_gene: TRBD2
abundance: NA
j_gene: TRBJ2-7
v_gene: TRBV5-6

CDR3aa: CASSLEGAGGLSQYF
CDR3nt: TGTGCCAGCAGCTTGGAGGGGGCGGGGGGCCTCTCGCAGTATTTT
d_gene: NA
abundance: many
j_gene: TRBJ2-3
v_gene: TRBV5-4

CDR3aa: CASSEQGRVFTDTQYF
CDR3nt: TGTGCCAGCAGCGAACAGGGAAGGGTCTTCACAGATACGCAGTATTTT
d_gene: NA
abundance: NA
j_gene: TRBJ2-3
v_gene: TRBV5-6

CDR3aa: CASSLSGNTQYF
CDR3nt: TGTGCCAGCAGCTTGTCCGGAAATACGCAGTATTTT
d_gene: NA
abundance: NA
j_gene: TRBJ2-3
v_gene: TRBV7-9

CDR3aa: CASSTLGVTGREKLFF
CDR3nt: TGTGCCAGCAGCACCTTGGGCGTGACAGGGCGAGAAAAACTGTTTTTT
d_gene: TRBD1
abundance: NA
j_gene: TRBJ1-4
v_gene: TRBV5-5

CDR3aa: CASSLGTTNEKLFF
CDR3nt: TGCGCCAGCAGCTTGGGGACGACTAATGAAAAACTGTTTTTT
d_gene: NA
abundance: NA
j_gene: TRBJ1-4
v_gene: TRBV5-1

CDR3aa: CASSSDGDRNHQPQHF
CDR3nt: TGTGCCAGCAGCTCAGACGGCGACAGGAATCATCAGCCCCAGCATTTT
d_gene: NA
abundance: once
j_gene: TRBJ1-5
v_gene: TRBV5-6